Here is one T cell receptor beta chain with its context. Its antigen is not identified. It was 5'RACE with constant-segment primers that produced the TCR alpha and TCR beta cDNA libraries, which carried sample barcodes and UMIs. TCRdb independently ran MiXCR on the 5' RACE reads; one entry per CDR3 protein. This table has 120,000 or so distinct CDR3 sequences, about 15% appearing once. The data belong to a study of T-cell memory formation after mild COVID-19. Study results and caveats: The study found contracting CD4+ clones mainly in CM and EM and contracting CD8+ clones in EMRA. Pre-infection memory harbored some responding clones, suggesting cross-reactive memory joined.

The V gene end was trimmed by 5 bases and the J gene end by 3 bases; junction bases not matched to a gene: 6. The CDR3 is 15 residues long. CDR1 is MNHNS, CDR2 SASEGT, per germline. The source material was PBMCs or a T cell subset sorted from them (not recorded which). The TCR originated in an adult woman who had mild COVID-19 (a few samples of this study predate the infection). Cell type and time point are not known. This chain uses TRBV6-1 with TRBJ2-2; 7 bases align to TRBD1. CDR3 coding DNA: TGTGCCAGCAGTCCGCACAGGGGAGACACCGGGGAGCTGTTTTTT. The encoded protein is CASSPHRGDTGELFF.